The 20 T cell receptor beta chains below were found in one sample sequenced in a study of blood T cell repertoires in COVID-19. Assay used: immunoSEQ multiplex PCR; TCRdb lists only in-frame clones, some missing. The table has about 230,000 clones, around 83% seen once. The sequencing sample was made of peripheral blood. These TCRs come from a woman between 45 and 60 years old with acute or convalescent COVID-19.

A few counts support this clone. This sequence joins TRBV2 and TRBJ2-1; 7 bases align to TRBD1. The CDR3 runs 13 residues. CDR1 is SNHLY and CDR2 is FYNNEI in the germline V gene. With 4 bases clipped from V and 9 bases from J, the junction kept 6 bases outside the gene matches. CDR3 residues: CASSGQGLAEQFF. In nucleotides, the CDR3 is TGTGCCAGCAGTGGACAGGGTTTGGCTGAGCAGTTCTTC.

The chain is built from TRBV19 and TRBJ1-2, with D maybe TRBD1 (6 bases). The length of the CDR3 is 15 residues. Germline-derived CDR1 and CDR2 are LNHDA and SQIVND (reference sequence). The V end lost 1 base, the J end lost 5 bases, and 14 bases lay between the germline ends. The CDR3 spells CASSIVPDSSYGYTF. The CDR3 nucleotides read TGTGCCAGTAGTATAGTTCCGGACAGTTCATATGGCTACACCTTC.

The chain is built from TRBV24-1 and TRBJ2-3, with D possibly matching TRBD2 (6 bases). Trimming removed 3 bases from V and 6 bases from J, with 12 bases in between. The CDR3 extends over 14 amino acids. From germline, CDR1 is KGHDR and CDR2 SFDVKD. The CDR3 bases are TGTGCCACCAGTGATGGGACTTTTCGCGATACGCAGTATTTT. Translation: CATSDGTFRDTQYF.

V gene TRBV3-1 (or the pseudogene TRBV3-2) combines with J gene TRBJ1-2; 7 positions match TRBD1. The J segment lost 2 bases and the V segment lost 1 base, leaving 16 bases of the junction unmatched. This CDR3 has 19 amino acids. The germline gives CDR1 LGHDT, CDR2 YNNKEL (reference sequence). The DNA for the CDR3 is TGTGCCAGCAGCCAAGTATCTCGGACAGGCCTAACTTCAAACTATGGCTACACCTTC. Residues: CASSQVSRTGLTSNYGYTF.

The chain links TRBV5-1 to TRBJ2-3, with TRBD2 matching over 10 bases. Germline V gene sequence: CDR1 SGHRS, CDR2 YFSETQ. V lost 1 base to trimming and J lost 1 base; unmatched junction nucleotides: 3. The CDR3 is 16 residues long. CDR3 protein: CASSLNLAGGTDTQYF. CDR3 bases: TGCGCCAGCAGCTTGAATCTAGCGGGGGGCACAGATACGCAGTATTTT.

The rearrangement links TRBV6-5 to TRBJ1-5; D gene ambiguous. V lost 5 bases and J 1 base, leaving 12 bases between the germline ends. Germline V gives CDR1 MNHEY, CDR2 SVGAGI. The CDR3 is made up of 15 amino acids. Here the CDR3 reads CASSPSGGSNQPQHF. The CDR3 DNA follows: TGTGCCAGCAGTCCCTCAGGTGGGAGCAATCAGCCCCAGCATTTT.

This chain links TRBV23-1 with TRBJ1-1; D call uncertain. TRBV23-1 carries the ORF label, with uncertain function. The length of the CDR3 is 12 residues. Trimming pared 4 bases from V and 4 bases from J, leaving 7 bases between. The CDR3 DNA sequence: TGCGCCAGCAGTCCACGGGGCACTGAAGCTTTCTTT. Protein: CASSPRGTEAFF.

CDR3 DNA: TGTGCCACCAGTGCCAACAGGGTCGGGGGCTACACCTTC. Amino acids: CATSANRVGGYTF. J is TRBJ1-2 and V is TRBV24-1, with D tentatively TRBD1 (6 bases). This CDR3 comprises 13 residues. Germline assignment: CDR1 KGHDR and CDR2 SFDVKD. V lost 5 bases and J lost 8, with 14 bases in between.

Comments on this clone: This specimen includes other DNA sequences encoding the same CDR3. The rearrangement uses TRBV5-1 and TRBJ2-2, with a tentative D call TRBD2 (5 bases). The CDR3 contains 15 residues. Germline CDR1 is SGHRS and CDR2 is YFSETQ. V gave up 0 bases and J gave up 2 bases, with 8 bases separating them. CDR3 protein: CASSLVASNTGELFF. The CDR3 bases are TGCGCCAGCAGCTTGGTAGCGTCCAACACCGGGGAGCTGTTTTTT. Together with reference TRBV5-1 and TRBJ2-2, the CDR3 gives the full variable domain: KAGVTQTPRYLIKTRGQQVTLSCSPISGHRSVSWYQQTPGQGLQFLFEYFSETQRNKGNFPGRFSGRQFSNSRSEMNVSTLELGDSALYLCASSLVASNTGELFFGEGSRLTVL.

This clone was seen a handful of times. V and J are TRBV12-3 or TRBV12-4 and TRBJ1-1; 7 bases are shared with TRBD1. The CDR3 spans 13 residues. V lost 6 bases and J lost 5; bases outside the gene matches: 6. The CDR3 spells CASSRGYGTEAFF. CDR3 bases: TGTGCCAGCAGCAGGGGGTACGGAACTGAAGCTTTCTTT.

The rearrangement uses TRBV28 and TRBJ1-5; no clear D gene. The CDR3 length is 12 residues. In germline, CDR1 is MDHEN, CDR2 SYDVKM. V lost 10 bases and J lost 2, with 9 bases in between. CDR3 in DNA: TGTGCCACAACGAGAGGCAATCAGCCCCAGCATTTT. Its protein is CATTRGNQPQHF.

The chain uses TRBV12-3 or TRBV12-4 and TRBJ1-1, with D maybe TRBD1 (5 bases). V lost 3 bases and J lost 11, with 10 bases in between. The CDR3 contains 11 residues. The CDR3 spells CASSFGGEAFF. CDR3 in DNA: TGTGCCAGCAGTTTCGGGGGAGAGGCTTTCTTT.

The CDR3 bases are TGTGCCAGCAGTGACAGGGGAAAGACTGAAGCTTTCTTT. This sequence encodes CASSDRGKTEAFF. V is TRBV2 and J is TRBJ1-1; tentatively, D is TRBD1 (6 bases). Germline V gives CDR1 SNHLY, CDR2 FYNNEI. This CDR3 contains 13 residues. Trimming cost V 3 bases and J 5 bases, with 10 bases left between them.

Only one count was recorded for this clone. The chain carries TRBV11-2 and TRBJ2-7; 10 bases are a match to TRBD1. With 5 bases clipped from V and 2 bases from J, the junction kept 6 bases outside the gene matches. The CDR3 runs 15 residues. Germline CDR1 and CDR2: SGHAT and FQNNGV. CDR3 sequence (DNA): TGTGCCAGCAGCCGCTGGGGGACAGGGGCCTACGAGCAGTACTTC. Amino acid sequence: CASSRWGTGAYEQYF.

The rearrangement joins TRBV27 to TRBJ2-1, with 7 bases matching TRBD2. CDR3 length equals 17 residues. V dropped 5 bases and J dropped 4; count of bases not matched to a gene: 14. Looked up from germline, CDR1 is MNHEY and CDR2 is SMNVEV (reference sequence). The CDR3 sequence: CASSRAERIAGYNEQFF. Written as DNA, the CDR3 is TGTGCCAGCAGTCGGGCGGAGAGAATAGCGGGTTACAATGAGCAGTTCTTC.

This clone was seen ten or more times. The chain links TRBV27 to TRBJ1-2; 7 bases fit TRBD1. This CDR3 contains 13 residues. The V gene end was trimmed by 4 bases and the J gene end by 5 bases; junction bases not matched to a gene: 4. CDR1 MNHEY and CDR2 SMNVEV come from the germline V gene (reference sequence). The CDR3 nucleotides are TGTGCCAGCAGTTCCATGACAGGGTATGGCTACACCTTC. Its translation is CASSSMTGYGYTF.

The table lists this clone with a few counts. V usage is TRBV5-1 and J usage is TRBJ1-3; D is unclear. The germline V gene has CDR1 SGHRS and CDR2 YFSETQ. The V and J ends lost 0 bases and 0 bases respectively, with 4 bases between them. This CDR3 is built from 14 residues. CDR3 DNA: TGCGCCAGCAGCTTGGGGAGCTCTGGAAACACCATATATTTT. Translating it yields CASSLGSSGNTIYF.

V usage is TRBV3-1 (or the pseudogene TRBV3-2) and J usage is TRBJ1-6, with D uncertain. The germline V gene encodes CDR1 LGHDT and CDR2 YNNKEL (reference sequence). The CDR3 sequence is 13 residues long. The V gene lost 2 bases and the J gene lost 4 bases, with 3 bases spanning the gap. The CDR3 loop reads CASSQPYNSPLHF. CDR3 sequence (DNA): TGTGCCAGCAGCCAACCGTATAATTCACCCCTCCACTTT.

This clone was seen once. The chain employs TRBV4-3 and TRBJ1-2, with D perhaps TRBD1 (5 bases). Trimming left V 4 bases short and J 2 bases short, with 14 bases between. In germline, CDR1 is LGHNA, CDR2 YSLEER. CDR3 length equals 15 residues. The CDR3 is CASSRNGGGNYGYTF. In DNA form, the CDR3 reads TGCGCCAGCAGCCGAAATGGGGGGGGAAACTATGGCTACACCTTC.

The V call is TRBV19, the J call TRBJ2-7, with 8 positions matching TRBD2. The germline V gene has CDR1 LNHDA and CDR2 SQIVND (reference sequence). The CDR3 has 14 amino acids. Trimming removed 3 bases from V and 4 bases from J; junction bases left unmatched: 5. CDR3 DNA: TGTGCCAGTAGTATGACCGGGGGGGCATACGAGCAGTACTTC. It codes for CASSMTGGAYEQYF.